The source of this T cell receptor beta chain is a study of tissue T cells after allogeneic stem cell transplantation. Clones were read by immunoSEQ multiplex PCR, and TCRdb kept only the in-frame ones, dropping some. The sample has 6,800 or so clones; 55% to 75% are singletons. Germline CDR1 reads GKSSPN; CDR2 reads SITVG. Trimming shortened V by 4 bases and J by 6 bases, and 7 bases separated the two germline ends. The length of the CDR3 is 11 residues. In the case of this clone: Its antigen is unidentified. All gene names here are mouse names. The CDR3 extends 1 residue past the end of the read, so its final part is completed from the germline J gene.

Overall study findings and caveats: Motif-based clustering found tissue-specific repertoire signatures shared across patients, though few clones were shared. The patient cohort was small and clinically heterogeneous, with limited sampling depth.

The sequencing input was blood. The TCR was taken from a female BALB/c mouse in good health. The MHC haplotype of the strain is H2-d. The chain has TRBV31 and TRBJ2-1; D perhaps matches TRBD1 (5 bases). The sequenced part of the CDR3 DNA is TGTGCCTGGACAGGGAGTGCTGAGCAGTTC. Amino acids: CAWTGSAEQF. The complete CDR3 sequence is CAWTGSAEQFF.